The sequence of this TCR beta chain was determined in a study of blood T cells in healthy people across ages. V lost 0 bases, J lost 5 bases, and 2 bases stayed unmatched. CDR1 and CDR2 from the germline V gene are SGHRS and YFSETQ. The CDR3 consists of 16 residues. At least 6 million PBMCs were isolated per sample. This clonotype was seen more than once but under ten times. With a J-beta primer mix and a sample-barcoded 5' primer, a second PCR ran about 7 to 12 cycles. TCRdb ran MiXCR on the 5' RACE reads and lists one entry per CDR3 protein. The sample lists 1.5 million to 2 million distinct CDR3 sequences, 25% to 30% occurring once.

Sequenced sample: blood. This clonotype originated in a woman in her thirties in good health. The genes are TRBV5-1 and TRBJ1-6, with 10 bases identical to TRBD1. The CDR3 spells CASSLGDRGNNSPLHF. CDR3 nucleotides: TGCGCCAGCAGCTTGGGGGACAGGGGAAATAATTCACCCCTCCACTTT.